The clone carrying this TCR beta chain was seen just once. V shed 4 bases, J shed 5 bases, and the junction held 2 bases outside the gene matches. The CDR3 length is 12 residues. CDR1 and CDR2 (germline): ENHRY, SYGVKD. This sample is drawn from a study of blood T cell repertoires in COVID-19. Study context: COVID-19 samples from acute and convalescent phases originated in the United States, Italy and Spain.

Per the original methods: Counts of nucleated cells, estimated from reference gene primer amplification, were obtained. The data were produced by immunoSEQ multiplex PCR, yet TCRdb's version contains in-frame clones alone and is incomplete. V, J and clone size derive from that table, while D and trimming were established from the DNA sequence. This sample has 150,000 to 200,000 clones; approximately 91% occur once, and the top ten carry approximately 2.1%. Sequencing was done on a sample of peripheral blood. This chain uses TRBV10-3 with TRBJ2-7, with 7 bases matching TRBD1. The receptor's source is a man in his 70s with active or convalescent COVID-19. The CDR3 protein is CAISVTGDEQYF. In DNA, the CDR3 is TGTGCCATCAGTGTCACAGGGGACGAGCAGTACTTC.